This T cell receptor beta chain originates from a study of response to subunit inactivated influenza vaccine. TCRdb called the RT-PCR reads again in MiXCR, with one record for every CDR3 protein. There are more than 500,000 distinct CDR3 sequences in the sample; approximately 11% occur only once, and 9.5% to 12% lies in the top ten. From germline, CDR1 is SGHDT and CDR2 YYEEEE. This CDR3 region has 13 residues. The V gene end was trimmed by 7 bases and the J gene end by 3 bases; junction bases not matched to a gene: 6. This sample was shared with a second study, whose subject was T cells expressing NK-cell markers. That investigation notes: cDNA encoding TCR beta was synthesized via 5'RACE template switching incorporating UMIs.

The sequencing here drew on PBMCs from blood, taken on the day of vaccination. The V call is TRBV5-6, the J call TRBJ2-7; 8 bases line up with TRBD2. This clonotype was obtained from a man between 45 and 60 years old who received an inactivated influenza vaccine. CDR3 DNA sequence: TGTGCCAGCTCGGGGGGGTTCGACTACGAGCAGTACTTC. Residues: CASSGGFDYEQYF.